These 17 T cell receptor beta chains were all obtained from the same sample, sequenced in a study of T cell responses to AZD1222 COVID-19 vaccine. Repertoires were generated with immunoSEQ multiplex PCR, while TCRdb's copy carries only in-frame clones and drops some. Found here are about 140,000 clones, 80% to 95% of them singletons; the top ten hold 3% to 4%. This material consisted of peripheral blood, taken 28 days after the second AZD1222 dose. These receptors were obtained from an adult who received the AZD1222 COVID-19 vaccine.

The chain is built from TRBV28 and TRBJ2-1; 9 bases align to TRBD1. V lost 5 bases, J lost 2 bases, and 7 bases stayed unmatched. This CDR3 spans 16 amino acids. Germline CDR1 and CDR2: MDHEN and SYDVKM. Here the CDR3 reads CASSHDRQGAYNEQFF. CDR3 nucleotide sequence: TGTGCCAGCAGTCACGACCGACAGGGGGCCTACAATGAGCAGTTCTTC.

In this sample, this clone turned up once. This sequence joins TRBV15 and TRBJ2-7; TRBD1 might be the D (6 bases). Germline V gene data show CDR1 as LNHNV and CDR2 as YYDKDF (reference sequence). Trimming stripped 4 bases from V and 2 bases from J, with 15 bases between. The CDR3 has 15 residues. The CDR3 DNA follows: TGTGCCACCAGCACTCCCGGGACAAAGACCTACGAGCAGTACTTC. Translated: CATSTPGTKTYEQYF.

The chain uses TRBV29-1 and TRBJ2-2; either TRBD1 or TRBD2 may fit D (5 bases each). Trimming stripped 6 bases from V and 5 bases from J, with 10 bases between. CDR1 SQVTM and CDR2 ANQGSEA come from the germline V gene. This CDR3 spans 12 amino acids. CDR3 in amino acids: CSVARGTGELFF. The CDR3 DNA sequence: TGCAGCGTCGCGAGGGGTACCGGGGAGCTGTTTTTT.

This rearrangement joins TRBV12-3 or TRBV12-4 to TRBJ1-5, with D unresolved. V lost 5 bases and J 3 bases, leaving 8 bases between the germline ends. The CDR3 has 13 residues. CDR3 loop: CASSPNANQPQHF. The CDR3 DNA sequence: TGTGCCAGCAGTCCCAACGCCAATCAGCCCCAGCATTTT.

V gene TRBV19 combines with J gene TRBJ1-5; D gene unclear. Germline V gene lookup returns CDR1 LNHDA and CDR2 SQIVND (reference sequence). The CDR3 contains 15 residues. V was pared by 1 base and J by 4 bases, with 11 bases between. The CDR3 DNA reads TGTGCCAGTAGTATAGCCCGGAACTCTAATCAGCCCCAGCATTTT. As protein: CASSIARNSNQPQHF.

This CDR3 is CASSTSRETQYF. Here the CDR3 DNA reads TGTGCCAGCAGTACAAGTAGGGAGACCCAGTACTTC. The chain has TRBV12-3 or TRBV12-4 and TRBJ2-5; unclear D gene. The CDR3 sequence is 12 residues long. Between the trimmed V and J ends, which lost 5 bases and 5 bases, there was a span of 9 bases.

The J gene is TRBJ1-2, the V gene TRBV28, with 7 nucleotides matching TRBD1. Germline V gene lookup returns CDR1 MDHEN and CDR2 SYDVKM. The CDR3 extends over 14 amino acids. V lost 5 bases to trimming and J lost 5 bases; unmatched junction nucleotides: 8. The CDR3 coding sequence is TGTGCCAGCAGTCTAATCGGCAGGGGGTATGGCTACACCTTC. Translation: CASSLIGRGYGYTF.

This sequence joins TRBV2 and TRBJ1-1, with TRBD1 matching over 7 bases. The germline CDR1 and CDR2 sequences are SNHLY and FYNNEI. This CDR3 is built from 15 residues. V dropped 4 bases and J dropped 7; count of bases not matched to a gene: 12. The CDR3: CASSVEGAAFIEAFF. CDR3 in DNA: TGTGCCAGCAGTGTGGAGGGGGCGGCTTTCATTGAAGCTTTCTTT.

The J gene is TRBJ2-1, the V gene TRBV29-1, with D perhaps TRBD2 (6 bases). The V end was cut by 6 bases, the J end by 0 bases, with 18 bases between. The CDR3 has 16 residues. The germline V gene encodes CDR1 SQVTM and CDR2 ANQGSEA. The CDR3 region is CSVGSGSAASYNEQFF. CDR3 coding DNA: TGCAGCGTAGGAAGCGGGTCGGCCGCCTCCTACAATGAGCAGTTCTTC.

V gene TRBV24-1 combines with J gene TRBJ1-5; weak D call: TRBD1 (5 bases). V lost 6 bases, J lost 3 bases, and 14 bases lay in between. The CDR3 is 15 amino acids. Per the germline V gene, CDR1 is KGHDR and CDR2 is SFDVKD. CDR3 in DNA: TGTGCCACCAGTCCAACGTCGGGGGTCAATCAGCCCCAGCATTTT. Encoded protein: CATSPTSGVNQPQHF.

This clone was found a few times. This chain joins TRBV3-1 (or the pseudogene TRBV3-2) and TRBJ2-7; 8 bases are a match to TRBD1. The CDR3 has 13 residues. Germline CDR1 and CDR2: LGHDT and YNNKEL (reference sequence). The V segment lost 4 bases and the J segment 2 bases; nucleotides outside the gene matches: 1. Here the CDR3 reads CASSPTGAYEQYF. The CDR3 nucleotides read TGTGCCAGCAGCCCGACAGGGGCCTACGAGCAGTACTTC.

This clone appeared a single time. The chain recombines TRBV7-9 with TRBJ1-1, with D perhaps TRBD1 (5 bases). Deletions cut 1 base from V and 8 bases from J, with 14 bases between. Per the germline V gene, CDR1 is SEHNR and CDR2 is FQNEAQ (reference sequence). This CDR3 has 14 residues. Here the CDR3 reads CASSLEGRSWEAFF. DNA of the CDR3: TGTGCCAGCAGCTTAGAGGGACGGTCCTGGGAAGCTTTCTTT.

The genes are TRBV23-1 and TRBJ2-1; D remains ambiguous. TRBV23-1 is noted as an ORF with a role that remains uncertain. The ends were cut back, 4 bases at V and 9 bases at J, with 10 bases in the middle. The CDR3 has 12 amino acids. Written as DNA, the CDR3 is TGCGCCAGCAGTCGTGACGAGCGTGAGCAGTTCTTC. It codes for CASSRDEREQFF.

The chain employs TRBV5-1 and TRBJ2-1; D is ambiguous. From germline, CDR1 is SGHRS and CDR2 YFSETQ. With 6 bases removed from V and 0 bases from J, the gap between germline ends came to 13 bases. The CDR3 extends over 15 amino acids. Here the CDR3 DNA reads TGCGCCAGCACCTCGGAGTGGGGCTCCTACAATGAGCAGTTCTTC. Protein product: CASTSEWGSYNEQFF.

The V call is TRBV18, the J call TRBJ2-1; 15 nucleotides align to TRBD2. J gave up 8 bases and V 3 bases, and 5 bases lay outside the gene matches. Germline CDR1 KGHSH, CDR2 LQKENI. This CDR3 has 16 residues. The CDR3 spells CASSPRTSGRAHEQFF. The CDR3 DNA sequence: TGTGCCAGCTCACCCAGGACTAGCGGGAGGGCCCATGAGCAGTTCTTC.

The genes are TRBV9 and TRBJ1-4; D not certain. CDR3 length: 15 amino acids. In germline, CDR1 is SGDLS, CDR2 YYNGEE. Trimming left V 0 bases short and J 8 bases short, with 14 bases between. The CDR3 sequence is CASSVEGRRDEKLFF. The CDR3 nucleotides read TGTGCCAGCAGCGTAGAGGGTCGGCGTGACGAAAAACTGTTTTTT.

The rearrangement links TRBV19 to TRBJ2-1; 9 positions agree with TRBD2. This CDR3 comprises 17 residues. Germline V gene lookup returns CDR1 LNHDA and CDR2 SQIVND (reference sequence). The V gene end was trimmed by 0 bases and the J gene end by 4 bases; junction bases not matched to a gene: 7. CDR3 bases: TGTGCCAGTAGTATAGATCAGGCGGGAGGGGAATACAATGAGCAGTTCTTC. The encoded protein is CASSIDQAGGEYNEQFF.